These T cell receptor beta chains were read from a single sample in a study of shared clonotypes between healthy human individuals. Repertoires were generated with immunoSEQ multiplex PCR, while TCRdb's copy carries only in-frame clones and drops some. The table has some 1 million clones, about 80% seen once. Sequenced material: memory CD4+ T cells sorted from blood. These receptors were collected from a young man in good health. Each CDR3 is given with its conserved first and last residue. Fields, in order: V gene, D gene, J gene, clone size, CDR3 DNA, CDR3 protein. The D gene is left open where the match is weak. Only part of the rows carry a size: once, few, many, or a class if the clone is expanded.

V gene: TRBV6-1
D gene: .
J gene: TRBJ2-3
clone size: .
CDR3 DNA: TGTGCCAGCAGCGAAACAGGGCAGCGTACGCAGTATTTT
CDR3 protein: CASSETGQRTQYF

V gene: TRBV15
D gene: TRBD2
J gene: TRBJ2-3
clone size: .
CDR3 DNA: TGTGCCACCAGCAGGGGGACTAGCGGGTTTACAGATACGCAGTATTTT
CDR3 protein: CATSRGTSGFTDTQYF

V gene: TRBV11-2
D gene: .
J gene: TRBJ2-3
clone size: .
CDR3 DNA: TGTGCCAGCAGCTTAGTCGGGGGCGTCGATACGCAGTATTTT
CDR3 protein: CASSLVGGVDTQYF

V gene: TRBV29-1
D gene: .
J gene: TRBJ2-1
clone size: .
CDR3 DNA: TGCAGCGTTGTAGAGGGGGTCACCTACAATGAGCAGTTCTTC
CDR3 protein: CSVVEGVTYNEQFF

V gene: TRBV7-2
D gene: .
J gene: TRBJ1-4
clone size: few
CDR3 DNA: TGTGCCAGCAGCCGCCCCGGGTCCCCTGGGAAACTGTTTTTT
CDR3 protein: CASSRPGSPGKLFF

V gene: TRBV11-2
D gene: .
J gene: TRBJ1-3
clone size: .
CDR3 DNA: TGTGCCAGCAGCCTGGGACTGAATTCTGGAAACACCATATATTTT
CDR3 protein: CASSLGLNSGNTIYF

V gene: TRBV5-1
D gene: .
J gene: TRBJ2-6
clone size: few
CDR3 DNA: TGCGCCAGCGAGCCCGTCTCTGGGGCCAACGTCCTGACTTTC
CDR3 protein: CASEPVSGANVLTF

V gene: TRBV5-6
D gene: .
J gene: TRBJ1-6
clone size: few
CDR3 DNA: TGTGCCAGCAGCTTGGGGGTAAATTCACCCCTCCACTTT
CDR3 protein: CASSLGVNSPLHF

V gene: TRBV30
D gene: .
J gene: TRBJ2-5
clone size: .
CDR3 DNA: TGTGCCTGGAGTGTAAGTGGGGGGGGCTCGAAGACCCAGTACTTC
CDR3 protein: CAWSVSGGGSKTQYF

V gene: TRBV6-1
D gene: TRBD1
J gene: TRBJ2-7
clone size: once
CDR3 DNA: TGTGCCAGCAGTGAAGCAGGGACAGTCTACGAGCAGTACTTC
CDR3 protein: CASSEAGTVYEQYF

V gene: TRBV5-4
D gene: .
J gene: TRBJ2-5
clone size: .
CDR3 DNA: TGTGCCAGCAGGGCTGGTGGGCCTAAAAGGGAAGAGACCCAGTACTTC
CDR3 protein: CASRAGGPKREETQYF

V gene: TRBV7-9
D gene: .
J gene: TRBJ2-2
clone size: .
CDR3 DNA: TGTGCCAGCAGCTTGACCTTCACCGGGGAGCTGTTTTTT
CDR3 protein: CASSLTFTGELFF

V gene: TRBV6-5
D gene: TRBD2
J gene: TRBJ2-5
clone size: .
CDR3 DNA: TGTGCCAGCAGCCAAGCGGGGGGGGCGGAGACCCAGTACTTC
CDR3 protein: CASSQAGGAETQYF

V gene: TRBV29-1
D gene: .
J gene: TRBJ1-1
clone size: once
CDR3 DNA: TGCAGGGTCTCCCTTTCGAACACTGAAGCTTTCTTT
CDR3 protein: CRVSLSNTEAFF

V gene: TRBV6-6
D gene: TRBD1
J gene: TRBJ2-5
clone size: .
CDR3 DNA: TGTGCCAGCAGTTACGAGGGGGCTGTGGGCCAAGAGACCCAGTACTTC
CDR3 protein: CASSYEGAVGQETQYF

V gene: TRBV7-9
D gene: TRBD1
J gene: TRBJ2-3
clone size: .
CDR3 DNA: TGTGCCAGCAGCTTAGGGGACAGGACAACAGATACGCAGTATTTT
CDR3 protein: CASSLGDRTTDTQYF

V gene: TRBV9
D gene: .
J gene: TRBJ2-7
clone size: .
CDR3 DNA: TGTGCCAGCAGCGCCGGGGGCGCGGGAGCCCAATCCTACGAGCAGTACTTC
CDR3 protein: CASSAGGAGAQSYEQYF

V gene: TRBV6-1
D gene: .
J gene: TRBJ1-2
clone size: .
CDR3 DNA: TGTGCCAGCAGACCATTGGGTTTAGTTATTTCCGGCTACACCTTC
CDR3 protein: CASRPLGLVISGYTF

V gene: TRBV5-1
D gene: TRBD1
J gene: TRBJ2-7
clone size: .
CDR3 DNA: TGCGCCAGCAGCAACCGGGACAGGGCGTCCTACGAGCAGTACTTC
CDR3 protein: CASSNRDRASYEQYF

V gene: TRBV6-6
D gene: .
J gene: TRBJ2-5
clone size: .
CDR3 DNA: TGTGCCAGCAATAGCGGTCCTCAAGAGACCCAGTACTTC
CDR3 protein: CASNSGPQETQYF

V gene: TRBV7-2
D gene: .
J gene: TRBJ2-5
clone size: .
CDR3 DNA: TGTGCCAGCAGCGGAACTTGGGCTTGGGAGACCCAGTACTTC
CDR3 protein: CASSGTWAWETQYF

V gene: TRBV5-1
D gene: .
J gene: TRBJ1-5
clone size: few
CDR3 DNA: TGCGCCAGCAGCTCGGGACTCAATCAGCCCCAGCATTTT
CDR3 protein: CASSSGLNQPQHF

V gene: TRBV5-1
D gene: TRBD2
J gene: TRBJ2-7
clone size: .
CDR3 DNA: TGCGCCAGCAGCTTGGCGCGGGGGGGCCCGTACGAGCAGTACTTC
CDR3 protein: CASSLARGGPYEQYF

V gene: TRBV6-1
D gene: .
J gene: TRBJ1-2
clone size: .
CDR3 DNA: TGTGCCAGCAGAGGGGGGGCGGGCGGCTACACCTTC
CDR3 protein: CASRGGAGGYTF

V gene: TRBV2
D gene: TRBD1
J gene: TRBJ1-4
clone size: .
CDR3 DNA: TGTGCCAGCACTGAGGACAGGGTGACTAATGAAAAACTGTTTTTT
CDR3 protein: CASTEDRVTNEKLFF

V gene: TRBV2
D gene: TRBD2
J gene: TRBJ2-7
clone size: .
CDR3 DNA: TGTGCCAGCAGTGAAGAGGGACTAGTATACGAGCAGTACTTC
CDR3 protein: CASSEEGLVYEQYF

V gene: TRBV7-9
D gene: TRBD2
J gene: TRBJ2-1
clone size: .
CDR3 DNA: TGTGCCAGCAGCTACCGGACCGGGACTAGCGTAAGCTCCTACAATGAGCAGTTCTTC
CDR3 protein: CASSYRTGTSVSSYNEQFF

V gene: TRBV2
D gene: TRBD2
J gene: TRBJ2-1
clone size: .
CDR3 DNA: TGTGCCAGCACCTTAGGACTAGCGGGAGGCGAGCAGTTCTTC
CDR3 protein: CASTLGLAGGEQFF

V gene: TRBV4-3
D gene: TRBD2
J gene: TRBJ2-1
clone size: .
CDR3 DNA: TGCGCCAGCAGCCTCCGACTAGCGGTTCACAATGAGCAGTTCTTC
CDR3 protein: CASSLRLAVHNEQFF

V gene: TRBV5-6
D gene: .
J gene: TRBJ2-6
clone size: .
CDR3 DNA: TGTGCCAGCGCCGTGCGAAAGTCACAAAGTCGGGCCAACGTCCTGACTTTC
CDR3 protein: CASAVRKSQSRANVLTF

V gene: TRBV5-1
D gene: TRBD1
J gene: TRBJ1-1
clone size: .
CDR3 DNA: TGCGCCAGCAGCTTCTTACCGGGACAGGGATTTACTGAAGCTTTCTTT
CDR3 protein: CASSFLPGQGFTEAFF

V gene: TRBV19
D gene: TRBD2
J gene: TRBJ2-5
clone size: .
CDR3 DNA: TGTGCCAGTAGCCAGACCGGGAGGCCTAACCAAGAGACCCAGTACTTC
CDR3 protein: CASSQTGRPNQETQYF

V gene: TRBV6-5
D gene: .
J gene: TRBJ2-7
clone size: .
CDR3 DNA: TGTGCTGTTAGCAGCAGGGCGGGAAGCGAGCAGTACTTC
CDR3 protein: CAVSSRAGSEQYF

V gene: TRBV7-2
D gene: TRBD2
J gene: TRBJ2-7
clone size: .
CDR3 DNA: TGTGCCAGCAGCCAGGGGTCTCAGCGGGGGTTCGCCTACGAGCAGTACTTC
CDR3 protein: CASSQGSQRGFAYEQYF

V gene: TRBV6-5
D gene: .
J gene: TRBJ1-2
clone size: .
CDR3 DNA: TGTGCCAGCAGTTACAGAGGGGGCTATGGCTACACCTTC
CDR3 protein: CASSYRGGYGYTF

V gene: TRBV30
D gene: TRBD1
J gene: TRBJ1-2
clone size: .
CDR3 DNA: TGTGCCTGGAGCGCACAGACAGGGGGCTACACCTTC
CDR3 protein: CAWSAQTGGYTF

V gene: TRBV14
D gene: TRBD1
J gene: TRBJ2-7
clone size: few
CDR3 DNA: TGTGCCAGCAGCCTCCCCGGGACAGGGGTATACGAGCAGTACTTC
CDR3 protein: CASSLPGTGVYEQYF

V gene: TRBV7-9
D gene: TRBD2
J gene: TRBJ2-1
clone size: many
CDR3 DNA: TGTGCCAGCAGCCGGAGCGGGGGCAGCTCCTACAATGAGCAGTTCTTC
CDR3 protein: CASSRSGGSSYNEQFF

V gene: TRBV5-1
D gene: TRBD2
J gene: TRBJ2-3
clone size: .
CDR3 DNA: TGCGCCAGCAGTTTACTAGCGGGGTTTCTGGCAGATACGCAGTATTTT
CDR3 protein: CASSLLAGFLADTQYF

V gene: TRBV18
D gene: .
J gene: TRBJ1-2
clone size: .
CDR3 DNA: TGTGCCAGCTCACCAGGTGGAACAACTAACTATGGCTACACCTTC
CDR3 protein: CASSPGGTTNYGYTF

V gene: TRBV19
D gene: TRBD1
J gene: TRBJ1-5
clone size: few
CDR3 DNA: TGTGCCAGTAGTATTAGAGGGGACAGGCAGCCCCAGCATTTT
CDR3 protein: CASSIRGDRQPQHF

V gene: TRBV5-1
D gene: .
J gene: TRBJ2-5
clone size: .
CDR3 DNA: TGCGCCAGCAGCTTGGCCGCCGGGGCCCAAGAGACCCAGTACTTC
CDR3 protein: CASSLAAGAQETQYF

V gene: TRBV2
D gene: TRBD1
J gene: TRBJ1-1
clone size: many
CDR3 DNA: TGTGCCAGCACGACCCCGGGACAGGGGGCAATTTACACTGAAGCTTTCTTT
CDR3 protein: CASTTPGQGAIYTEAFF

V gene: TRBV7-8
D gene: TRBD2
J gene: TRBJ2-5
clone size: .
CDR3 DNA: TGTGCCAGCAGACCTCCCTGGACTAGCGGACAAGAGACCCAGTACTTC
CDR3 protein: CASRPPWTSGQETQYF

V gene: TRBV7-2
D gene: TRBD2
J gene: TRBJ2-7
clone size: .
CDR3 DNA: TGTGCCAGCAGCCAATTAGCGGGAGCCGGTGAGCAGTACTTC
CDR3 protein: CASSQLAGAGEQYF

V gene: TRBV19
D gene: .
J gene: TRBJ1-4
clone size: .
CDR3 DNA: TGTGCCAGTAGTAGCCGTAGCTTAGGGGAAAAACTGTTTTTT
CDR3 protein: CASSSRSLGEKLFF

V gene: TRBV6-6
D gene: TRBD1
J gene: TRBJ2-5
clone size: .
CDR3 DNA: TGTGCCAGCAGGTGGGACAGAGAGACCCAGTACTTC
CDR3 protein: CASRWDRETQYF

V gene: TRBV7-2
D gene: .
J gene: TRBJ2-2
clone size: .
CDR3 DNA: TGTGCCAGCAGCTTATGGGGCCCGAACACCGGGGAGCTGTTTTTT
CDR3 protein: CASSLWGPNTGELFF

V gene: TRBV4-2
D gene: .
J gene: TRBJ1-2
clone size: .
CDR3 DNA: TGTGCCAGCAGCCAAGAAGGTCCAACGGGGAACTATGGCTACACCTTC
CDR3 protein: CASSQEGPTGNYGYTF

V gene: TRBV6-5
D gene: .
J gene: TRBJ1-1
clone size: once
CDR3 DNA: TGTGCCAGCAGTCACCCTCAGGGGAGCACTGAAGCTTTCTTT
CDR3 protein: CASSHPQGSTEAFF

V gene: TRBV5-1
D gene: TRBD2
J gene: TRBJ2-7
clone size: .
CDR3 DNA: TGCGCCAGCAGCTTGAGCCCACTAGCGGGAGGTGGCGAGCAGTACTTC
CDR3 protein: CASSLSPLAGGGEQYF

V gene: TRBV6-5
D gene: TRBD1
J gene: TRBJ2-5
clone size: .
CDR3 DNA: TGTGCCAGCAGTTACTCGACAGGGCAAGAGACCCAGTACTTC
CDR3 protein: CASSYSTGQETQYF

V gene: TRBV6-4
D gene: .
J gene: TRBJ2-2
clone size: .
CDR3 DNA: TGTGCCAGCAGTGTGCTAGGGACCGGGGAGCTGTTTTTT
CDR3 protein: CASSVLGTGELFF